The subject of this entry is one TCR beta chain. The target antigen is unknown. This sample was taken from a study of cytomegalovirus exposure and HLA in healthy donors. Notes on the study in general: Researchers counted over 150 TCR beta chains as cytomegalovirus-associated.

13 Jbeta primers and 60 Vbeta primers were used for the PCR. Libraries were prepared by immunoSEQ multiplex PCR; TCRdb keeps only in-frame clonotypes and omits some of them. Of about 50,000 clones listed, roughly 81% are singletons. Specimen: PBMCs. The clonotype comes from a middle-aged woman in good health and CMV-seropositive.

The CDR3 spells CARSLALARSGANVLTF. The CDR3, as DNA: TGTGCCAGAAGCTTGGCGTTGGCCCGCTCTGGGGCCAACGTCCTGACTTTC. The rearrangement joins TRBV5-3 to TRBJ2-6; unclear D gene. TRBV5-3 is an ORF, with its function uncertain. The CDR3 spans 17 residues. V shed 0 bases and J shed 0 bases, with 10 bases lying between them.